The next 27 T cell receptor beta chains were all read from a single sample in a study of T cells in Graves' hyperthyroidism and ophthalmopathy. Using RNA transcripts as the source, TCR beta CDR3 regions were amplified. The HTBI primer set was used in a first-round RT-PCR of the TCR CDR3. In TCRdb, the multiplex PCR reads were re-called with MiXCR into one record per CDR3 protein. The sample lists about 570,000 distinct CDR3 sequences; 35% to 55% were seen once. The sample consisted of peripheral blood or thyroid tissue (not recorded which). These receptors all come from an adult woman with Graves' disease, either hyperthyroidism or ophthalmopathy (not recorded which).

This clonotype was detected a few times. V usage is TRBV11-2 and J usage is TRBJ2-1, with TRBD2 identical over 7 bases. The ends lost 2 bases at V and 5 bases at J; junction bases unmatched: 9. The CDR3 consists of 16 residues. The germline CDR1 and CDR2 sequences are SGHAT and FQNNGV. The CDR3, as DNA: TGTGCCAGCAGCTTACGGGGCGGGAGTTCGAACAATGAGCAGTTCTTC. Residues: CASSLRGGSSNNEQFF. Full variable domain (missing parts from reference TRBV11-2 and TRBJ2-1): EAGVAQSPRYKIIEKRQSVAFWCNPISGHATLYWYQQILGQGPKLLIQFQNNGVVDDSQLPKDRFSAERLKGVDSTLKIQPAKLEDSAVYLCASSLRGGSSNNEQFFGPGTRLTVL.

This clonotype showed up many times. V and J are TRBV5-1 and TRBJ2-5; TRBD2 agrees at 12 bases. Germline trimming cut 0 bases from V and 4 bases from J; bases unmatched to any gene: 4. Germline V gives CDR1 SGHRS, CDR2 YFSETQ. CDR3 size: 16 residues. CDR3 bases: TGCGCCAGCAGCTTGGAGACTAGCGGGAGTGGAGAGACCCAGTACTTC. It specifies CASSLETSGSGETQYF. Supplemented by reference TRBV5-1 and TRBJ2-5, the full variable domain reads KAGVTQTPRYLIKTRGQQVTLSCSPISGHRSVSWYQQTPGQGLQFLFEYFSETQRNKGNFPGRFSGRQFSNSRSEMNVSTLELGDSALYLCASSLETSGSGETQYFGPGTRLLVL.

Turning to this clonotype: At one end the junction does not follow the germline gene, possibly because of a read error. J is TRBJ1-5 and V is TRBV7-2; no firm D call. The CDR3 is made up of 15 amino acids. Germline loops: CDR1 SGHTA, CDR2 FQGNSA. CDR3 region: CASSLKGSGDQPQHF. The CDR3 DNA is TGCGCCAGCAGCTTAAAGGGCAGCGGTGATCAGCCCCAGCATTTT.

The chain employs TRBV9 and TRBJ1-2; D is possibly TRBD1 (5 bases). Germline CDR1 and CDR2: SGDLS and YYNGEE. Trimming stripped 1 base from V and 7 bases from J, with 11 bases between. This CDR3 contains 13 residues. As DNA, the CDR3 is TGTGCCAGCAGCGTATGGGCAGGGAGTGGCTACACCTTC. Amino acids: CASSVWAGSGYTF.

The J gene is TRBJ1-2, the V gene TRBV7-9; TRBD1 aligns across 7 bases. V was pared by 0 bases and J by 4 bases, with 5 bases of the junction left unmatched. Germline V gene lookup returns CDR1 SEHNR and CDR2 FQNEAQ (reference sequence). The CDR3 has 15 residues. In nucleotides, the CDR3 is TGTGCCAGCAGCTTAGCAGACAGGGAAGTCTATGGCTACACCTTC. Protein product: CASSLADREVYGYTF. The full variable domain, in which reference TRBV7-9 and TRBJ1-2 provide the parts outside the CDR3, is DTGVSQNPRHKITKRGQNVTFRCDPISEHNRLYWYRQTLGQGPEFLTYFQNEAQLEKSRLLSDRFSAERPKGSFSTLEIQRTEQGDSAMYLCASSLADREVYGYTFGSGTRLTVV.

CDR3 residues: CASTSGRTGEQYF. CDR3 sequence (DNA): TGTGCCAGCACCTCCGGACGAACGGGGGAGCAGTACTTC. This rearrangement joins TRBV7-3 to TRBJ2-7; weak D call: TRBD2 (5 bases). The CDR3 has 13 residues. Trimming took 7 bases from V and 7 from J, leaving 17 bases between them. Germline CDR1 reads SGHTA; CDR2 reads FQGTGA.

V is TRBV27 and J is TRBJ2-7; TRBD1 matches at 7 bases. The J segment lost 6 bases and the V segment lost 6 bases, leaving 8 bases of the junction unmatched. The germline V gene encodes CDR1 MNHEY and CDR2 SMNVEV (reference sequence). The CDR3 loop spans 13 amino acids. CDR3 nucleotide sequence: TGTGCCAGCAGGTCGACAGGGATAGGCGAGCAGTACTTC. Translating gives CASRSTGIGEQYF.

This clonotype was detected ten times or more. The J gene is TRBJ2-7, the V gene TRBV5-1; D perhaps matches TRBD1 (5 bases). The CDR3 contains 12 residues. Germline V lookup: CDR1 SGHRS, CDR2 YFSETQ. V was pared by 0 bases and J by 5 bases, with 6 bases between. The CDR3 bases are TGCGCCAGCAGCTTGGCCAGGGACGAGCAGTACTTC. Its protein product is CASSLARDEQYF.

This clonotype occurred a few times. V and J are TRBV29-1 and TRBJ2-7; 8 nucleotides align to TRBD2. J gave up 7 bases and V 4 bases, and 3 bases lay outside the gene matches. This CDR3 contains 11 residues. The V gene's germline CDR1 is SQVTM and CDR2 ANQGSEA. In DNA form, the CDR3 reads TGCAGCGTTGCCCGGGGGGGGGAGCAGTACTTC. It encodes CSVARGGEQYF.

This clonotype has only a few counts. This chain uses TRBV7-8 with TRBJ2-3, with 8 bases fitting TRBD2. Germline lookup yields CDR1 SGHVS and CDR2 FQNEAQ. The CDR3 is 14 residues long. V shed 10 bases and J 3 bases; nucleotides not matched to a gene: 9. The DNA of the CDR3 is TGTGCCACCGTCGACGGGAGGGGTACAGATACGCAGTATTTT. This translates into CATVDGRGTDTQYF.

This chain uses TRBV11-2 with TRBJ2-2; TRBD1 aligns across 7 bases. Germline CDR1 and CDR2: SGHAT and FQNNGV. There are 14 residues in the CDR3. V was pared by 8 bases and J by 5 bases, with 8 bases of the junction left unmatched. CDR3 sequence: CASGRDSETGELFF. The CDR3 DNA sequence: TGTGCCAGCGGCCGGGACAGCGAGACCGGGGAGCTGTTTTTT.

This clonotype has at least ten counts. The rearrangement joins TRBV4-1 to TRBJ2-7; D is undetermined. V was cut by 5 bases and J by 6 bases, with 17 bases left in between. CDR1 is MGHRA, CDR2 YSYEKL, per germline. CDR3 length: 14 residues. CDR3 nucleotides: TGCGCCAGCAGCGGTGAAGTGGTGGTCCCCGAGCAGTACTTC. Translated: CASSGEVVVPEQYF.

The V gene is TRBV10-3, the J gene TRBJ2-5; 9 bases match TRBD1. CDR1 ENHRY and CDR2 SYGVKD come from the germline V gene. J was trimmed by 2 bases and V by 8 bases; bases with no gene match: 6. This CDR3 has 14 amino acids. CDR3 nucleotide sequence: TGTGCCATCTCCGGGACAGGGTGGCAAGAGACCCAGTACTTC. Its translation is CAISGTGWQETQYF.

A note on this clonotype: This may be a read error: a much more frequent sequence differs by one nucleotide. The chain combines TRBV28 with TRBJ2-7, with unresolved D. The V end lost 7 bases, the J end lost 6 bases, and 19 bases lay between the germline ends. Germline V gene data show CDR1 as MDHEN and CDR2 as SYDVKM. CDR3 length: 14 amino acids. The CDR3 DNA sequence: TGTGCCAGCATACGACGGGTGGGGATACGCGAGCAGTACTTC. This sequence encodes CASIRRVGIREQYF.

This clonotype was observed many times. The chain employs TRBV11-1 and TRBJ2-5, with 7 bases matching TRBD1. The V gene's germline CDR1 is SGHAT and CDR2 FQDESV (reference sequence). This CDR3 is built from 13 residues. Losses at the gene ends were 5 bases for V and 2 bases for J; bases not matched to a gene: 2. CDR3 DNA sequence: TGTGCCAGCAGCACGGACAGGCAAGAGACCCAGTACTTC. Translated, it gives CASSTDRQETQYF.

This clonotype appeared many times. This chain joins TRBV6-6 and TRBJ2-7; TRBD2 matches 11 bases. Germline CDR1 and CDR2: MNHNY and SVGAGI (reference sequence). Trimming cost V 6 bases and J 5 bases; bases outside gene matches: 6. CDR3 length: 14 residues. CDR3 sequence (DNA): TGTGCCAGCAGAATAACTAGCGGGAGTGACGAGCAGTACTTC. Translating gives CASRITSGSDEQYF.

This chain joins TRBV29-1 and TRBJ2-7; 9 bases agree with TRBD1. Germline V CDR1 and CDR2: SQVTM, ANQGSEA. V was pared by 4 bases and J by 5 bases, with 12 bases of the junction left unmatched. This CDR3 contains 15 residues. The CDR3 DNA sequence: TGCAGCGTTGTCCCACCGGGACAGGGAATCCACGAGCAGTACTTC. Translated: CSVVPPGQGIHEQYF.

V is TRBV2 and J is TRBJ2-7; 7 positions agree with TRBD2. Judging by the DNA end, TRBJ2-1 fits better; the J call may be wrong. The length of the CDR3 is 13 residues. Germline V gene data show CDR1 as SNHLY and CDR2 as FYNNEI. Here the CDR3 DNA reads TGTGCCAGCAGGACCGGGGGAGGGCCTCACCAGTTCTTC. The encoded protein is CASRTGGGPHQFF.

The J gene is TRBJ1-4, the V gene TRBV7-2; no definite D call. The CDR3 runs 15 residues. V was cut by 5 bases and J by 0 bases, with 10 bases left in between. Germline V CDR1 and CDR2: SGHTA, FQGNSA. The CDR3 loop reads CASSPYGTTNEKLFF. DNA of the CDR3: TGTGCCAGCAGCCCTTACGGGACAACTAATGAAAAACTGTTTTTT. The full variable domain, in which reference TRBV7-2 and TRBJ1-4 provide the parts outside the CDR3, is GAGVSQSPSNKVTEKGKDVELRCDPISGHTALYWYRQSLGQGLEFLIYFQGNSAPDKSGLPSDRFSAERTGGSVSTLTIQRTQQEDSAVYLCASSPYGTTNEKLFFGSGTQLSVL.

Many counts were recorded for this clonotype. This sequence joins TRBV25-1 and TRBJ2-7; maybe TRBD2 (7 bases). Trimming cost V 3 bases and J 2 bases, with 11 bases left between them. Germline V gene lookup returns CDR1 MGHDK and CDR2 SYGVNS. CDR3 size: 14 residues. The CDR3 loop reads CASSDFGGPYEQYF. CDR3 nucleotides: TGTGCCAGCAGTGACTTCGGGGGGCCCTACGAGCAGTACTTC.

This clonotype was observed a few times. V is TRBV20-1 and J is TRBJ2-5; 8 bases match TRBD2. Trimming took 3 bases from V and 2 from J; bases not matched to a gene: 11. Germline V CDR1 and CDR2: DFQATT, SNEGSKA (reference sequence). The CDR3 covers 16 residues. CDR3 nucleotides: TGCAGTGCTAGGAACCCACTCGGGACTAGACAAGAGACCCAGTACTTC. This sequence encodes CSARNPLGTRQETQYF.

This clonotype was observed a handful of times. Being one base from a much bigger clone, this may be a read error. The chain links TRBV6-6 to TRBJ2-7, with TRBD1 identical over 7 bases. This CDR3 has 13 amino acids. Germline V CDR1 and CDR2: MNHNY, SVGAGI (reference sequence). Trimming cost V 7 bases and J 7 bases; bases outside gene matches: 10. CDR3 nucleotides: TGTGCCAGCAATCTCAGTCCAGGGGGAGAGCAGTACTTC. Protein sequence: CASNLSPGGEQYF.

This chain links TRBV28 with TRBJ1-2; tentatively, D is TRBD1 (6 bases). The CDR3 is made up of 13 amino acids. CDR1 and CDR2 (germline): MDHEN, SYDVKM. Trimming cost V 5 bases and J 5 bases, with 12 bases left between them. The CDR3, as DNA: TGTGCCAGCAGTCCCTCTACAGGGTATGGCTACACCTTC. The encoded protein is CASSPSTGYGYTF.

This clonotype came up a few times. This chain connects TRBV30 to TRBJ1-2; D is uncertain. This CDR3 spans 13 amino acids. V lost 3 bases, J lost 3 bases, and 11 bases lay in between. Germline CDR1 reads GTSNPN; CDR2 reads SVGIG (reference sequence). Written as DNA, the CDR3 is TGTGCCTGGAGCGGTGGCAGACACTATGGCTACACCTTC. It is translated as CAWSGGRHYGYTF.

In regard to this clonotype: At one end, the junction sequence differs from germline, possibly due to a read error. The gene calls are TRBV7-3 and TRBJ1-1; TRBD1 matches 8 bases. This CDR3 is 15 amino acids long. CDR1 SGHTA and CDR2 FQGTGA come from the germline V gene. CDR3 nucleotide sequence: TGTGCCAGCAGCACAGGGGGACAGCCAGACACTGAAGCCTTCTTT. Residues: CASSTGGQPDTEAFF.

This clonotype has only a few counts. This chain connects TRBV5-1 to TRBJ2-7; 7 nucleotides line up with TRBD2. Germline V gene sequence: CDR1 SGHRS, CDR2 YFSETQ. The CDR3 is 14 residues long. J was trimmed by 2 bases and V by 1 base; bases with no gene match: 3. The CDR3 bases are TGCGCCAGCAGCTTGCGGGGGACTACCTACGAGCAGTACTTC. Protein: CASSLRGTTYEQYF.

This clonotype is a singleton in its sample. V and J are TRBV7-2 and TRBJ2-1; D is unresolved. The CDR3 extends over 14 amino acids. Germline lookup yields CDR1 SGHTA and CDR2 FQGNSA. Trimming took off 7 bases at V and 3 bases at J, with 13 bases between the two ends. CDR3 DNA sequence: TGTGCCAGCACTTACACTTACGGCTACAATGAGCAGTTCTTC. Residues: CASTYTYGYNEQFF.